Listed below are T cell receptor beta chains from one sample, sequenced in a study of cytomegalovirus exposure and HLA in healthy donors. TCRdb's table, derived via immunoSEQ multiplex PCR, lists solely in-frame clones and lacks some. The sample has 150,000 or so clones, around three quarters seen once. The specimen was PBMCs. Receptor source: a woman aged 30 to 39 in good health and CMV-seronegative. Each CDR3 is given with its conserved first and last residue. The D gene is left open where the match is weak. Only some rows state a clone size, as once, few, many or a class for expanded clones.

d_call	v_call	j_call	clone_size	cdr3_aa	cdr3_nt
-	TRBV7-2	TRBJ1-5	few	CASSSGVFGNQPQHF	TGTGCCAGCAGCTCGGGGGTTTTCGGCAATCAGCCCCAGCATTTT
-	TRBV14	TRBJ2-1	-	CASSQKSGTYNEQFF	TGTGCCAGCAGCCAGAAGAGTGGTACCTACAATGAGCAGTTCTTC
-	TRBV5-1	TRBJ1-2	once	CASSLSGGQNYGYPF	TGCGCCAGCAGCTTGTCGGGGGGCCAGAACTATGGCTACCCCTTC
TRBD1	TRBV6-1	TRBJ1-5	-	CASSERDRSHSNQPQHF	TGTGCCAGCAGTGAACGGGACAGGAGTCATAGCAATCAGCCCCAGCATTTT
-	TRBV6-5	TRBJ1-1	-	CASSYGASTEAFF	TGTGCCAGCAGTTACGGGGCCAGCACTGAAGCTTTCTTT
-	TRBV18	TRBJ2-3	-	CASSAKPLTSTDTQYF	TGTGCCAGCTCAGCGAAGCCCCTAACTAGCACAGATACGCAGTATTTT
TRBD2	TRBV7-9	TRBJ2-1	-	CASTPTSGGANEQFF	TGTGCCAGCACCCCGACTAGCGGGGGGGCCAATGAGCAGTTCTTC
-	TRBV18	TRBJ2-1	-	CASSRGENEQFF	TGTGCCAGCTCACGCGGTGAGAATGAGCAGTTCTTC
-	TRBV27	TRBJ2-7	once	CASSLWASPLPEQYF	TGTGCCAGCAGTTTGTGGGCAAGTCCCCTACCCGAGCAGTACTTC
-	TRBV30	TRBJ1-2	-	CAWSGGYGGYTF	TGTGCCTGGAGTGGAGGGTATGGAGGCTACACCTTC
TRBD1	TRBV9	TRBJ1-2	-	CASSVEQGFIGYTF	TGTGCCAGCAGCGTAGAACAGGGGTTCATTGGCTACACCTTC
-	TRBV9	TRBJ1-5	-	CASSVGQGYLEPQHF	TGTGCCAGCAGCGTAGGGCAGGGTTATCTAGAGCCCCAGCATTTT
-	TRBV4-1	TRBJ2-2	-	CASSQDGGAAVPGELFF	TGCGCCAGCAGCCAAGATGGAGGGGCCGCGGTCCCCGGGGAGCTGTTTTTT
TRBD1	TRBV7-8	TRBJ2-5	-	CASSSGQIQETQYF	TGTGCCAGCAGCTCGGGACAGATCCAAGAGACCCAGTACTTC
TRBD1	TRBV6-5	TRBJ1-3	few	CASSYRGHSGNTIYF	TGTGCCAGCAGTTACAGGGGGCATTCTGGAAACACCATATATTTT
TRBD1	TRBV7-2	TRBJ2-5	-	CASSPTGGEGTQYF	TGTGCCAGCAGCCCGACAGGGGGCGAAGGGACCCAGTACTTC
TRBD1	TRBV7-7	TRBJ2-3	once	CASSPQGFGTDTQYF	TGTGCCAGCAGCCCACAGGGGTTCGGCACAGATACGCAGTATTTT
-	TRBV5-8	TRBJ2-3	-	CASSRKLSSYTDTQYF	TGTGCCAGCAGCCGAAAGCTCAGTAGCTACACAGATACGCAGTATTTT
-	TRBV10-3	TRBJ2-7	-	CAIRDREDYEQYF	TGTGCCATCCGAGACAGAGAAGACTACGAGCAGTACTTC
TRBD1	TRBV29-1	TRBJ1-2	-	CSVEPDRGGYTF	TGCAGCGTTGAACCTGACAGGGGTGGCTACACCTTC
-	TRBV7-2	TRBJ2-7	-	CASSLGGPPGSYEQYF	TGTGCCAGCAGCTTAGGAGGGCCCCCGGGTTCCTACGAGCAGTACTTC
-	TRBV5-6	TRBJ2-7	once	CASSLALYEQYF	TGTGCCAGCAGCTTGGCACTTTACGAGCAGTACTTC
TRBD2	TRBV29-1	TRBJ2-2	-	CSAGTMNTGELFF	TGCAGCGCCGGGACTATGAACACCGGGGAGCTGTTTTTT